One and the same sample provided the 21 T cell receptor beta chains below, sequenced in a study of PD-L1 blockade in urothelial cancer. Here immunoSEQ multiplex PCR was the method, and the copy in TCRdb shows in-frame clones only, minus some. The sample lists tens of thousands of clones, 65% to 90% occurring once. The material sequenced was PBMCs, taken around atezolizumab (anti-PD-L1) treatment. All receptors derive from a man in his fifties or sixties with urothelial cancer.

The rearrangement links TRBV5-1 to TRBJ2-1, with 7 bases fitting TRBD1. The CDR3 has 16 residues. Germline CDR1 is SGHRS and CDR2 is YFSETQ. V was clipped by 3 bases and J by 6 bases; unmatched bases: 12. CDR3 residues: CASSSRTGLVGNEQFF. CDR3 DNA sequence: TGCGCCAGCAGCTCCCGGACAGGATTAGTTGGCAATGAGCAGTTCTTC.

In this sample, this clone turned up a few times. The chain has TRBV5-4 and TRBJ2-7, with 8 bases fitting TRBD1. The germline CDR1 and CDR2 sequences are SGHNT and YYREEE (reference sequence). V shed 2 bases, J shed 4 bases, and the junction held 5 bases outside the gene matches. CDR3 length: 14 residues. CDR3 sequence reads: CASSFGQGQYEQYF. In nucleotides, the CDR3 is TGTGCCAGCAGCTTTGGACAGGGCCAGTACGAGCAGTACTTC. The full variable domain, rest sourced from reference TRBV5-4 and TRBJ2-7, is ETGVTQSPTHLIKTRGQQVTLRCSSQSGHNTVSWYQQALGQGPQFIFQYYREEENGRGNFPPRFSGLQFPNYSSELNVNALELDDSALYLCASSFGQGQYEQYFGPGTRLTVT.

Relative to its sample, this clone is medium-sized. The chain recombines TRBV6-5 with TRBJ1-1, with D possibly TRBD1 on 6 matching bases. The CDR3 runs 14 residues. Trimming shortened V by 2 bases and J by 10 bases, and 17 bases separated the two germline ends. CDR1 and CDR2 (germline): MNHEY, SVGAGI. CDR3: CASSYDQGNPGAFF. As DNA, the CDR3 is TGTGCCAGCAGTTACGACCAGGGGAACCCTGGAGCTTTCTTT.

This clone was recorded a few times. This sequence joins TRBV19 and TRBJ1-6; D gene uncertain. Germline values: CDR1 LNHDA, CDR2 SQIVND (reference sequence). Trimming stripped 9 bases from V and 9 bases from J, with 21 bases between. CDR3 length: 15 amino acids. This CDR3 is CARTCRAQGSSPLHF. DNA of the CDR3: TGTGCCAGGACCTGCCGGGCCCAAGGGAGTTCACCCCTCCACTTT.

The gene calls are TRBV15 and TRBJ2-1, with 10 bases that match TRBD2. This CDR3 is 14 amino acids long. Germline V CDR1 and CDR2: LNHNV, YYDKDF (reference sequence). The junction had 1 base not matched to a gene; V was cut back by 6 bases and J by 2 bases. The CDR3 loop reads CATRGLAAYNEQFF. The DNA of the CDR3 is TGTGCCACCAGAGGACTAGCGGCCTACAATGAGCAGTTCTTC.

This clone was found a few times. The same CDR3 arises from other DNA sequences in this sample as well. The rearrangement joins TRBV5-1 to TRBJ1-1; a possible D gene is TRBD1 (5 bases). V dropped 2 bases and J dropped 0 bases, with 8 bases sitting between them. This CDR3 is built from 14 residues. Germline assignment: CDR1 SGHRS and CDR2 YFSETQ. In DNA, the CDR3 is TGCGCCAGCAGCTTTGGGGGGATGAACACTGAAGCTTTCTTT. Its protein is CASSFGGMNTEAFF.

This clone has more than one count but fewer than ten. The chain links TRBV7-9 to TRBJ2-7; D possibly corresponds to TRBD2 (6 bases). CDR1 and CDR2 (germline): SEHNR, FQNEAQ (reference sequence). V gave up 5 bases and J gave up 6 bases, with 17 bases separating them. The length of the CDR3 is 14 residues. The CDR3 DNA is TGTGCCAGCAGCCCGGGACGGGGAGGCCTCGAGCAGTACTTC. Encoded protein: CASSPGRGGLEQYF.

The J gene is TRBJ2-7, the V gene TRBV27, with a weak D call TRBD2 (5 bases). V gave up 2 bases and J gave up 0 bases, with 5 bases separating them. This CDR3 has 13 residues. In germline, CDR1 is MNHEY, CDR2 SMNVEV (reference sequence). CDR3 in amino acids: CASSLRGSYEQYF. The DNA of the CDR3 is TGTGCCAGCAGTTTACGGGGCTCCTACGAGCAGTACTTC.

This clone was seen a few times. This sequence joins TRBV11-2 and TRBJ1-2, with 9 bases matching TRBD1. CDR1 and CDR2 (germline): SGHAT, FQNNGV. The CDR3 extends over 15 amino acids. Losses at the gene ends were 1 base for V and 1 base for J; bases not matched to a gene: 1. Here the CDR3 DNA reads TGTGCCAGCAGCTTAGTGACAGGGGGTAACTATGGCTACACCTTC. This encodes CASSLVTGGNYGYTF.

This chain joins TRBV5-1 and TRBJ1-1; D possibly corresponds to TRBD1 (5 bases). This CDR3 has 15 residues. Germline lookup yields CDR1 SGHRS and CDR2 YFSETQ. Trimming shortened V by 2 bases and J by 4 bases, and 15 bases separated the two germline ends. The CDR3 sequence: CASSLRQTRGTEAFF. In nucleotides, the CDR3 is TGCGCCAGCAGCTTAAGACAGACCCGAGGCACTGAAGCTTTCTTT.

The genes are TRBV4-1 and TRBJ1-1, with D tentatively TRBD1 (5 bases). This CDR3 is built from 15 residues. V lost 8 bases, J lost 4 bases, and 20 bases lay in between. CDR1 is MGHRA and CDR2 is YSYEKL in the germline V gene. The CDR3 region is CASFNTQGRGTEAFF. Here the CDR3 DNA reads TGCGCCAGCTTCAATACCCAGGGAAGGGGCACTGAAGCTTTCTTT.

This clone was detected only a few times. This chain uses TRBV29-1 with TRBJ1-1; D may be TRBD1 (6 bases). The CDR3 totals 13 residues. CDR1 is SQVTM, CDR2 ANQGSEA, per germline. The germline V and J ends were trimmed by 7 bases and 0 bases, with 12 bases remaining between them. CDR3 DNA sequence: TGCAGCGGGTCGGGACACTTGAACACTGAAGCTTTCTTT. Translation gives CSGSGHLNTEAFF.

For the CDR3, the DNA is TGTGCCAGCAACCAACTAGCGGGGGGCGTCAATGAGCAGTTCTTC. Its translation: CASNQLAGGVNEQFF. J is TRBJ2-1 and V is TRBV6-5; 12 positions agree with TRBD2. This CDR3 region has 15 residues. V lost 7 bases and J lost 6; bases outside the gene matches: 7. Germline V CDR1 and CDR2: MNHEY, SVGAGI.

The chain combines TRBV19 with TRBJ1-5; 7 bases map to TRBD1. Trimming removed 2 bases from V and 2 bases from J; junction bases left unmatched: 3. This CDR3 is 15 amino acids long. CDR1 is LNHDA and CDR2 is SQIVND in the germline V gene (reference sequence). CDR3 sequence: CASSILTGGNQPQHF. The CDR3 bases are TGTGCCAGTAGTATACTAACAGGGGGCAATCAGCCCCAGCATTTT.

By share of the sample, this clone is medium-sized. This sample also contains other DNA sequences that code for the same CDR3. This sequence joins TRBV2 and TRBJ1-2, with D unclear. The germline V gene encodes CDR1 SNHLY and CDR2 FYNNEI. Trimming cost V 4 bases and J 0 bases, with 6 bases left between them. The CDR3 has 13 amino acids. The DNA for the CDR3 is TGTGCCAGCAGTGGCACAGCTAACTATGGCTACACCTTC. Encoded protein: CASSGTANYGYTF. The full variable domain, with the rest looked up from reference TRBV2 and TRBJ1-2, is EPEVTQTPSHQVTQMGQEVILRCVPISNHLYFYWYRQILGQKVEFLVSFYNNEISEKSEIFDDQFSVERPDGSNFTLKIRSTKLEDSAMYFCASSGTANYGYTFGSGTRLTVV.

This clone has a single count. The V and J genes are TRBV10-1 and TRBJ1-1; maybe TRBD1 (6 bases). This CDR3 is 13 amino acids long. The ends were cut back, 6 bases at V and 0 bases at J, with 8 bases in the middle. Germline loops: CDR1 WNHNN, CDR2 SYGVQD (reference sequence). CDR3 residues: CASRDSLNTEAFF. The DNA for the CDR3 is TGCGCCAGCAGGGACAGTTTGAACACTGAAGCTTTCTTT.

V is TRBV6-1 and J is TRBJ2-7; a possible D gene is TRBD2 (5 bases). The CDR3 consists of 14 residues. Germline V lookup: CDR1 MNHNS, CDR2 SASEGT. V gave up 0 bases and J gave up 11 bases, with 17 bases separating them. This CDR3 is CASSEAAPRTGEYV. For the CDR3, the DNA is TGTGCCAGCAGTGAAGCAGCCCCGCGGACCGGGGAGTACGTC.

The chain links TRBV11-2 to TRBJ2-7; 7 bases are a match to TRBD1. The CDR3 length is 13 residues. After removal of 4 bases from V and 13 bases from J, the junction contained 13 bases not matched to a gene. The germline gives CDR1 SGHAT, CDR2 FQNNGV. CDR3 sequence (DNA): TGTGCCAGCAGCTCTGCCCTGGACAGGACCCTTTACGTC. Amino acid sequence: CASSSALDRTLYV.

The genes are TRBV19 and TRBJ1-2; 10 bases are shared with TRBD1. This CDR3 contains 17 residues. Germline lookup yields CDR1 LNHDA and CDR2 SQIVND (reference sequence). V gave up 3 bases and J gave up 4 bases; unmatched junction bases: 11. The DNA of the CDR3 is TGTGCCAGTAGTATCGGGCCTTGGGACAGGGGAAGCTATGGCTACACCTTC. Its protein is CASSIGPWDRGSYGYTF.

V gene TRBV10-2 combines with J gene TRBJ2-3; D not certain. V was clipped by 4 bases and J by 5 bases, with 13 bases between them. Looked up from germline, CDR1 is WSHSY and CDR2 is SAAADI. This CDR3 has 14 amino acids. This CDR3 reads CASSVQLLLDTQYF. Here the CDR3 DNA reads TGCGCCAGCAGTGTCCAGCTACTACTAGATACGCAGTATTTT.

The CDR3 is CASSVVGGGAGTQYF. CDR3 DNA sequence: TGTGCCAGCAGCGTAGTAGGTGGGGGGGCCGGTACGCAGTATTTT. The chain recombines TRBV9 with TRBJ2-3; possible D gene TRBD2, 7 bases. The CDR3 is 15 residues long. CDR1 is SGDLS and CDR2 is YYNGEE in the germline V gene. V lost 0 bases, J lost 8 bases, and 16 bases lay in between.